Following are 6 T cell receptor beta chains from one sample sequenced in a study of blood T cell repertoires in COVID-19. Libraries were prepared by immunoSEQ multiplex PCR; TCRdb keeps only in-frame clonotypes and omits some of them. This sample has about 42,000 clones, with about nine tenths found just once. The sample consisted of peripheral blood. The receptors derive from a human donor in a cohort sampled during active COVID-19.

This chain links TRBV5-4 with TRBJ2-7, with 7 positions matching TRBD2. This CDR3 region has 16 residues. CDR1 is SGHNT, CDR2 YYREEE, per germline (reference sequence). J gave up 5 bases and V 4 bases, and 15 bases lay outside the gene matches. The CDR3 DNA reads as TGTGCCAGCAGCCGACCCTTAGCGGGCAGACGCGACGAGCAGTACTTC. Translated: CASSRPLAGRRDEQYF.

J is TRBJ1-1 and V is TRBV2; D uncertain. The V end lost 4 bases, the J end lost 1 base, and 10 bases lay between the germline ends. Per the germline V gene, CDR1 is SNHLY and CDR2 is FYNNEI. The CDR3 spans 14 residues. CDR3 protein: CASSVTGKNTEAFF. The CDR3 nucleotides are TGTGCCAGCAGTGTGACGGGGAAGAACACTGAAGCTTTCTTT.

V usage is TRBV27 and J usage is TRBJ2-1; 7 bases match TRBD2. CDR3 size: 13 residues. The trim removed 2 bases at V and 15 bases at J, leaving 10 bases unmatched. From germline, CDR1 is MNHEY and CDR2 SMNVEV (reference sequence). The CDR3 region has the DNA TGTGCCAGCAGTTTAGGTAGCGGGCTTCGGCGGTTCTTC. Translation: CASSLGSGLRRFF.

V and J are TRBV14 and TRBJ1-1, with D hard to call. Germline CDR1 reads SGHDN; CDR2 reads FVKESK. V was shortened by 0 bases and J by 0 bases, with 8 bases between the two germline ends. The length of the CDR3 is 15 residues. CDR3 nucleotides: TGTGCCAGCAGCCAAGAGGAGAACATGAACACTGAAGCTTTCTTT. This translates into CASSQEENMNTEAFF.

This clone was counted a single time. The chain couples TRBV6-6 to TRBJ2-1; the match to TRBD2 covers 13 bases. From germline, CDR1 is MNHNY and CDR2 SVGAGI (reference sequence). The CDR3 totals 18 residues. Trimming cost V 5 bases and J 0 bases; bases outside gene matches: 7. DNA of the CDR3: TGTGCCAGCAGTCCCAGGACTAGCGGGAGCGGCTCCTACAATGAGCAGTTCTTC. Its protein product is CASSPRTSGSGSYNEQFF.

V gene TRBV30 combines with J gene TRBJ2-7; TRBD2 matches at 9 bases. CDR3 length equals 16 residues. The germline V gene has CDR1 GTSNPN and CDR2 SVGIG (reference sequence). The J segment lost 0 bases and the V segment lost 5 bases, leaving 11 bases of the junction unmatched. The CDR3 DNA sequence: TGTGCCTGGCGCGGGGGGGGGCCGCTCAACTCCTACGAGCAGTACTTC. It translates to CAWRGGGPLNSYEQYF.